The rows below give T cell receptor beta chains drawn from one sample of a study of control samples from healthy donors and cancer patients. Profiled with immunoSEQ multiplex PCR; TCRdb holds only in-frame clones, not every one. The table has around 120,000 clones, around nine tenths seen once. The source material was blood. These receptors were taken from a woman in her 70s in good health. The CDR3 runs from the conserved cysteine through the conserved F or W. D genes are given only for firm matches. Clone size is given for some rows only: seen once, a few or many times, or a class if the clone is expanded.

d_call j_call v_call clone_size cdr3_nt cdr3_aa
- TRBJ2-7 TRBV6-1 - TGTGCCAGCAGTGAGCGGGGCTTCCCCTACGAGCAGTACTTC CASSERGFPYEQYF
- TRBJ1-3 TRBV15 - TGTGCCACCAGCAGAGATCGGGGGGCAGGAAACACCATATATTTT CATSRDRGAGNTIYF
- TRBJ2-6 TRBV18 - TGTGCCAGCTCACCACGTACGGACTCTGGGGCCAACGTCCTGACTTTC CASSPRTDSGANVLTF
TRBD1 TRBJ1-2 TRBV15 - TGTGCCACCAGCAGGGACAGGGCCTATGGCTACACCTTC CATSRDRAYGYTF
TRBD2 TRBJ2-1 TRBV7-2 - TGTGCCAGCAGCTTACCTCGCGGGGGCTCCTACAATGAGCAGTTCTTC CASSLPRGGSYNEQFF
- TRBJ2-7 TRBV11-2 - TGTGCCAGCAGCTTAGTATACGAGCAGTACTTC CASSLVYEQYF
TRBD2 TRBJ2-5 TRBV12-3/TRBV12-4 - TGTGCCAGCAGTTCTGTAGCGGGAGAGACCCAGTACTTC CASSSVAGETQYF
- TRBJ1-6 TRBV27 - TGTGCCAGCAGTTTATCACCCGACAGAAGCAGCTCCTATAATTCACCCCTCCACTTT CASSLSPDRSSSYNSPLHF
- TRBJ1-3 TRBV7-9 once TGTGCCAGCAGCTTAGCGCGTGGAAACACCATATATTTT CASSLARGNTIYF
- TRBJ1-6 TRBV11-2 few TGTGCCAGCAGCTCCTCTACCTATAATTCACCCCTCCACTTT CASSSSTYNSPLHF
TRBD1 TRBJ1-1 TRBV11-3 - TGTGCCAGCAGCTCGGGACAGGGAGAGAACACTGAAGCTTTCTTT CASSSGQGENTEAFF
- TRBJ1-2 TRBV14 - TGTGCCAGCAGCCCCCCCGGGGGAGGCTATGGCTACACCTTC CASSPPGGGYGYTF
- TRBJ2-7 TRBV24-1 - TGTGCCACCAGTGCCCGGACAGCCAGGGAGCAGTACTTC CATSARTAREQYF
- TRBJ2-3 TRBV27 - TGTGCCAGCAGTTTATTAGCGGCAGATACGCAGTATTTT CASSLLAADTQYF
- TRBJ1-6 TRBV19 - TGTGCCAGTAGTATCCCCCCTTCTCCTAATTCACCCCTCCACTTT CASSIPPSPNSPLHF
TRBD2 TRBJ2-5 TRBV2 - TGTGCCAGCCTCTTTAGCGGGGGGGCCGGGAAGACCCAGTACTTC CASLFSGGAGKTQYF
- TRBJ1-1 TRBV4-1 - TGCGCCAGCAGCCAAGAGAGGTTGAACACTGAAGCTTTCTTT CASSQERLNTEAFF
- TRBJ1-1 TRBV19 - TGTGCCAGTAGTCTCGGTGCGGTGAACACTGAAGCTTTCTTT CASSLGAVNTEAFF
TRBD2 TRBJ2-5 TRBV14 - TGTGCCAGCAGCCAAGATCGTGGAGCGGGGGGGCTGGAGACCCAGTACTTC CASSQDRGAGGLETQYF
- TRBJ1-2 TRBV15 - TGTGCCACCAGCAGAGATGGGGGTGGCTACACCTTC CATSRDGGGYTF
- TRBJ2-7 TRBV6-5 - TGTGCCAGCAGTTACTCAGGGGACGAGCAGTACTTC CASSYSGDEQYF
- TRBJ1-5 TRBV15 - TGTGCCACCAGCAGAGGGGGGGCCGGCAATCAGCCCCAGCATTTT CATSRGGAGNQPQHF
TRBD2 TRBJ2-2 TRBV4-3 once TGCGCCAGCAGCCGACTAGCGGGGACGAACACCGGGGAGCTGTTTTTT CASSRLAGTNTGELFF
- TRBJ2-1 TRBV3-1/TRBV3-2 - TGTGCCAGCAGCGAGGACAGGGAGGGAGAGCAGTTCTTC CASSEDREGEQFF
- TRBJ1-6 TRBV3-1/TRBV3-2 once TGTGCCAGCAGCCCCCAACGGGATTCACCCCTCCACTTT CASSPQRDSPLHF
- TRBJ2-2 TRBV6-1 - TGTGCCAGCAGTGAAGTTGTTGGAGTCCGCCCCACCGGGGAGCTGTTTTTT CASSEVVGVRPTGELFF
- TRBJ1-2 TRBV3-1/TRBV3-2 - TGTGCCAGCAGCCAAGTTAGGGATGGCTACACCTTC CASSQVRDGYTF
- TRBJ1-5 TRBV5-4 once TGTGCCAGCAGCTTGGACAGTAATCAGCCCCAGCATTTT CASSLDSNQPQHF
TRBD2 TRBJ2-7 TRBV2 - TGTGCCAGCAGTGCTCAGCGGGGGGGTGTCTACGAGCAGTACTTC CASSAQRGGVYEQYF
- TRBJ1-5 TRBV6-5 - TGTGCCAGCAGCCGCGACAGCAATAGCAATCAGCCCCAGCATTTT CASSRDSNSNQPQHF
- TRBJ1-6 TRBV9 few TGTGCCAGCAGCGTACGGGCGGGGAATTCACCCCTCCACTTT CASSVRAGNSPLHF
TRBD2 TRBJ2-4 TRBV6-2/TRBV6-3 - TGTGCCAGCAGTTACTCGGGACTAGCGGGGGAATTAGCCAAAAACATTCAGTACTTC CASSYSGLAGELAKNIQYF
- TRBJ2-1 TRBV2 - TGTGCCAGCAGTGAAGCGCAGGCTAGTTATCAGTTCTTC CASSEAQASYQFF
- TRBJ1-3 TRBV19 - TGTGCCAGTAAATTTGGCGGTGGAAACACCATATATTTT CASKFGGGNTIYF
- TRBJ2-1 TRBV2 - TGTGCCAGCAAGAAATACGATGAGCAGTTCTTC CASKKYDEQFF
- TRBJ2-7 TRBV5-1 - TGCGCCAGCAGCTTGCAATCAGGGTCCTACGAGCAGTACTTC CASSLQSGSYEQYF
- TRBJ1-5 TRBV7-3 - TGTGCCAGCAGCGTTTGGGATGTGGACTATAGCAATCAGCCCCAGCATTTT CASSVWDVDYSNQPQHF
- TRBJ2-1 TRBV19 - TGTGCCAGTAGACCTTCGACACAGGGCTTGGGGGGGGGTGAGCAGTTCTTC CASRPSTQGLGGGEQFF
- TRBJ1-5 TRBV7-2 - TGTGCCAGCAGCTTATTGTCGAGCCAGCCCCAGCATTTT CASSLLSSQPQHF
TRBD1 TRBJ1-4 TRBV6-6 - TGTGCCAGCCTCGCGGGGACAGGGGGTGAAAAACTGTTTTTT CASLAGTGGEKLFF
- TRBJ1-3 TRBV7-2 - TGTGCCAGCAGCCGCCAGGGTGGCAACACCATATATTTT CASSRQGGNTIYF
- TRBJ2-2 TRBV27 - TGTGCCAGCAGTCTTAGGGGGGGGCGGGACACCGGGGAGCTGTTTTTT CASSLRGGRDTGELFF
- TRBJ2-5 TRBV19 - TGTGCCAGTAGCGCTGGGGAGACCCAGTACTTC CASSAGETQYF
- TRBJ1-6 TRBV14 - TGTGCCAGCAGCCCCTCCTCGACCCTCTCACCCCTCCACTTT CASSPSSTLSPLHF
TRBD1 TRBJ2-7 TRBV4-1 - TGCGCCAGCAGCCAAGGACAGGGCGTCGAGCAGTACTTC CASSQGQGVEQYF
TRBD1 TRBJ2-7 TRBV2 - TGTGCCAAGAGAACCGGGACAGGGTATGAGCAGTACTTC CAKRTGTGYEQYF
TRBD2 TRBJ2-5 TRBV4-1 - TGCGCCAGCAGCCAAGTAGGGATTAGCGGGCAAGAGACCCAGTACTTC CASSQVGISGQETQYF
- TRBJ1-1 TRBV12-3/TRBV12-4 - TGTGCCAGCAGTGGCCGACCGTCTGAAGCTTTCTTT CASSGRPSEAFF
TRBD2 TRBJ2-3 TRBV5-1 once TGCGCCAGCAGCTTGGGGCTAGCGGGGGACCCTAGCACAGATACGCAGTATTTT CASSLGLAGDPSTDTQYF
TRBD1 TRBJ2-2 TRBV5-1 - TGCGCCAGCAGCCCGGGACAGGGTAACACCGGGGAGCTGTTTTTT CASSPGQGNTGELFF
TRBD1 TRBJ1-6 TRBV5-1 - TGCGCCAGCAGCACCAGACAGGGCTATAATTCACCCCTCCACTTT CASSTRQGYNSPLHF
- TRBJ1-2 TRBV5-1 - TGCGCCAGCAGCTTGCAACAGGATGGCTATGGCTACACCTTC CASSLQQDGYGYTF
- TRBJ2-7 TRBV18 - TGTGCCAGCTCACCAGGTGGAACTACCGAGCAGTACTTC CASSPGGTTEQYF
TRBD2 TRBJ2-3 TRBV5-1 once TGCGCCAGCAGCTTTTCGGGGGGGGCCCCAGATACGCAGTATTTT CASSFSGGAPDTQYF
- TRBJ2-2 TRBV5-4 - TGTGCCAGCAGCCCGCCAAGTCGGGGGTTCACCGGGGAGCTGTTTTTT CASSPPSRGFTGELFF